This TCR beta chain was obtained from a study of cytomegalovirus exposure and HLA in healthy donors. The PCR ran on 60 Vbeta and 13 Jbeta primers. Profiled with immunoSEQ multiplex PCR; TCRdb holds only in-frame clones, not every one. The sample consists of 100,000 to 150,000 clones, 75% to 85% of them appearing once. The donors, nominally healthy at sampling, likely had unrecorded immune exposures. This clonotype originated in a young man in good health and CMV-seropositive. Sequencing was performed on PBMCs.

CDR3 nucleotides: TGTGCCAGTAGTCCGGGGACAGGGTTTGAACTGTTTTTT. Its translation is CASSPGTGFELFF. The chain has TRBV19 and TRBJ1-4; 9 positions match TRBD1. This CDR3 has 13 residues. Per germline, CDR1 LNHDA and CDR2 SQIVND (reference sequence). The junction had 7 bases not matched to a gene; V was cut back by 5 bases and J by 12 bases.